The TCR beta chain under discussion was sequenced for a study of siplizumab effects on memory and regulatory T cells. Study-wide results and limits: A minor fraction of alloreactive clones, and no more, mapped to unstimulated subsets. Naive T cells appeared more varied than memory cells and looked like key alloresponse contributors. Proliferating Tregs in siplizumab cultures were never verified as suppressive.

Using three donor pairs, the authors sequenced unstimulated naive, memory, effector memory and TEMRA subsets. The CDR3 is 16 residues long. Germline V gene lookup returns CDR1 MNHNY and CDR2 SVGAGI (reference sequence). V trimming: 5 bases; J trimming: 3 bases; junction bases outside the gene matches: 7. As for this clone: What it binds is unknown.

Generated by immunoSEQ multiplex PCR, the TCRdb table keeps only in-frame clones and is missing some. The sample lists about 63,000 clones; around 78% were seen once. Material for sequencing was memory CD4+ T cells sorted from blood. This sequence joins TRBV6-6 and TRBJ2-3, with 11 nucleotides matching TRBD2. The TCR comes from a human donor in good health. CDR3 amino acids: CASSPLTSGETDTQYF. CDR3 in DNA: TGTGCCAGCAGTCCACTGACTAGCGGGGAAACAGATACGCAGTATTTT.